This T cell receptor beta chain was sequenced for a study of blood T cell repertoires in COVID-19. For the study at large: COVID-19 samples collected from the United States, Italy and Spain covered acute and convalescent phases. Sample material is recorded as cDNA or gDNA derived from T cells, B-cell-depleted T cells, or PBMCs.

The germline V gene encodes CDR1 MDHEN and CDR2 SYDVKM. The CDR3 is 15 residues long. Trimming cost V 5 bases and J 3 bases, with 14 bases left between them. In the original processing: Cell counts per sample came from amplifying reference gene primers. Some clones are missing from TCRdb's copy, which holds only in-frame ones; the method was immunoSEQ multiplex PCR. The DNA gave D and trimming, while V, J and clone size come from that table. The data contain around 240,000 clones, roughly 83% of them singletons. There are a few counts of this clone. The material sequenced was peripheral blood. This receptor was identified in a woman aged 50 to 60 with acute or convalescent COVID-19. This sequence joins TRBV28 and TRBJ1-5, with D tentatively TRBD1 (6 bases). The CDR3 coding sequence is TGTGCCAGCAGTCCCGGACAGCTCTACAATCAGCCCCAGCATTTT. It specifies CASSPGQLYNQPQHF.